Listed here are 14 T cell receptor beta chains from one sample, sequenced in a study of T cells in Graves' hyperthyroidism and ophthalmopathy. Researchers took RNA transcripts and amplified the TCR beta CDR3 regions from them. HTBI primers drove first-round RT-PCR of the TCR CDR3. TCRdb called the multiplex PCR reads again in MiXCR, with one record for every CDR3 protein. Here the sample spans fewer than 350,000 distinct CDR3 sequences, less than 20% being singletons. Sequenced material: blood. These receptors were taken from a woman between 35 and 50 years old with Graves' ophthalmopathy.

This chain connects TRBV29-1 to TRBJ1-1; unclear D gene. V gave up 4 bases and J gave up 3 bases, with 3 bases separating them. CDR3 length: 10 residues. Germline CDR1 SQVTM, CDR2 ANQGSEA. The CDR3 here is CSVGYTEAFF. DNA for the CDR3: TGCAGCGTTGGATACACTGAAGCTTTCTTT.

This clonotype was recorded at least ten times. The rearrangement joins TRBV27 to TRBJ1-1; no reliable D call. Deletions cut 3 bases from V and 1 base from J, with 12 bases between. From germline, CDR1 is MNHEY and CDR2 SMNVEV (reference sequence). The CDR3 is 15 amino acids. CDR3 nucleotide sequence: TGTGCCAGCAGTTTTAATAGGTTAGGGAACACTGAAGCTTTCTTT. Its protein product is CASSFNRLGNTEAFF.

This clonotype was counted at least ten times. This chain connects TRBV6-2 or TRBV6-3 to TRBJ2-7; D not certain. Trimming pared 5 bases from V and 4 bases from J, leaving 12 bases between. This CDR3 has 13 residues. Germline V gives CDR1 MNHEY, CDR2 SVGEGT. The CDR3 sequence is CASSPPVMYEQYF. CDR3 nucleotide sequence: TGTGCCAGCAGTCCACCGGTGATGTACGAGCAGTACTTC.

The count of this clonotype is one. V gene TRBV20-1 combines with J gene TRBJ2-5; 10 bases align to TRBD2. V trimming: 5 bases; J trimming: 1 base; junction bases outside the gene matches: 7. This CDR3 contains 15 residues. Germline V lookup: CDR1 DFQATT, CDR2 SNEGSKA (reference sequence). CDR3 sequence (DNA): TGCAGTGCTGTGCCACTAGCGGGGAGCCAAGAGACCCAGTACTTC. Translation gives CSAVPLAGSQETQYF.

The V call is TRBV6-5, the J call TRBJ2-5; D perhaps matches TRBD2 (5 bases). Germline V lookup: CDR1 MNHEY, CDR2 SVGAGI. The CDR3 totals 17 residues. The V gene lost 2 bases and the J gene lost 4 bases, with 20 bases spanning the gap. The CDR3 DNA follows: TGTGCCAGCAGTTACAGGCATCCGGGATGGGGATCAGAGACCCAGTACTTC. Translation gives CASSYRHPGWGSETQYF.

A note on this clonotype: Compared with germline, one end of the junction differs, possibly owing to a read error. This chain uses TRBV28 with TRBJ2-2; a weak D match, TRBD2 (6 bases). The V gene's germline CDR1 is MDHEN and CDR2 SYDVKM. CDR3 length: 12 amino acids. CDR3 protein: CASSLEKREPFF. As DNA, the CDR3 is TGTGCCAGCAGTTTGGAAAAACGGGAGCCGTTTTTT.

Regarding this clonotype: At one end the junction does not follow the germline gene, possibly because of a read error. The chain recombines TRBV6-1 with TRBJ2-7; D possibly corresponds to TRBD2 (5 bases). CDR1 is MNHNS and CDR2 is SASEGT in the germline V gene. CDR3 length equals 13 residues. In DNA, the CDR3 is TGTGCCAGTAGCGCGAGGGCTGTCAACGAGCAGTGCTTC. Protein product: CASSARAVNEQCF.

This chain links TRBV28 with TRBJ2-7; TRBD1 matches 9 bases. V was clipped by 6 bases and J by 4 bases; unmatched bases: 7. Germline V gene data show CDR1 as MDHEN and CDR2 as SYDVKM. There are 14 residues in the CDR3. This chain's CDR3 is CASRPGQGIYEQYF. In nucleotides, the CDR3 is TGTGCCAGCAGGCCGGGACAGGGAATTTACGAGCAGTACTTC.

This clonotype was counted many times. The chain links TRBV11-1 to TRBJ1-1; a possible D gene is TRBD1 (5 bases). This CDR3 spans 16 amino acids. V lost 4 bases, J lost 1 base, and 16 bases lay in between. Germline CDR1 SGHAT, CDR2 FQDESV (reference sequence). The CDR3 DNA reads as TGTGCCAGCAGCTACACGTGGGGGGACCAGAACACTGAAGCTTTCTTT. Encoded protein: CASSYTWGDQNTEAFF.

At least ten counts were recorded for this clonotype. J is TRBJ2-7 and V is TRBV5-1; 9 bases map to TRBD2. V lost 2 bases to trimming and J lost 4 bases; unmatched junction nucleotides: 10. The CDR3 totals 16 residues. Germline loops: CDR1 SGHRS, CDR2 YFSETQ. Written as DNA, the CDR3 is TGCGCCAGCAGCTTAACATCCGGGACTAGCCTTTACGAGCAGTACTTC. As protein: CASSLTSGTSLYEQYF.

This clonotype was counted a few times. The V call is TRBV7-9, the J call TRBJ1-1; D remains ambiguous. The germline V gene encodes CDR1 SEHNR and CDR2 FQNEAQ (reference sequence). The CDR3 loop spans 13 amino acids. V was trimmed by 5 bases and J by 1 base, leaving 8 bases between them. CDR3 sequence (DNA): TGTGCCAGCAGCCCCCCCGAGAACACTGAAGCTTTCTTT. Amino acids: CASSPPENTEAFF.

This chain links TRBV15 with TRBJ1-2; D is unresolved. Germline CDR1 reads LNHNV; CDR2 reads YYDKDF (reference sequence). The CDR3 is 13 amino acids. Trimming took 5 bases from V and 5 from J, leaving 12 bases between them. In nucleotides, the CDR3 is TGTGCCACCAGCGTCGGGTTAAAGTATGGCTACACCTTC. Its protein product is CATSVGLKYGYTF. The full variable domain, in which reference TRBV15 and TRBJ1-2 provide the parts outside the CDR3, is DAMVIQNPRYQVTQFGKPVTLSCSQTLNHNVMYWYQQKSSQAPKLLFHYYDKDFNNEADTPDNFQSRRPNTSFCFLDIRSPGLGDTAMYLCATSVGLKYGYTFGSGTRLTVV.

This clonotype has a count of ten or more. Here the CDR3 reads CASSKTGSMTEAFF. The CDR3 DNA reads as TGTGCCAGCAGTAAGACAGGGTCGATGACTGAAGCTTTCTTT. The chain carries TRBV6-2 or TRBV6-3 and TRBJ1-1; TRBD1 agrees at 7 bases. V dropped 5 bases and J dropped 5; count of bases not matched to a gene: 8. The germline V gene has CDR1 MNHEY and CDR2 SVGEGT. The CDR3 is made up of 14 amino acids.

This clonotype counts as medium-sized. CDR3 bases: TGTGCCAGCAGCCAGCCGGGGGGCCCAGAGACCCAGTACTTC. Translated, it gives CASSQPGGPETQYF. The rearrangement links TRBV28 to TRBJ2-5, with D possibly TRBD2 on 7 matching bases. The CDR3 length is 14 residues. Per the germline V gene, CDR1 is MDHEN and CDR2 is SYDVKM. The ends were cut back, 6 bases at V and 4 bases at J, with 15 bases in the middle.